This T cell receptor (beta chain) appears in the sequencing data of a study of chemoradiotherapy in HPV16-positive cancers. Repeated repertoire sampling spanned the course of chemoradiotherapy. This CDR3 comprises 15 residues. Unmatched junction bases numbered 5, after V lost 2 bases and J lost 2 bases. CDR1 MNHNY and CDR2 SVGAGI come from the germline V gene (reference sequence). Only in-frame clones appear in the TCRdb table, and some are missing; sequencing was by immunoSEQ multiplex PCR. The table shows approximately 12,000 clones, with around 87% occurring only once. This clonotype was obtained from a human donor with HPV-associated anogenital cancer. The source was blood, collected from a patient who underwent chemoradiotherapy. This chain joins TRBV6-6 and TRBJ1-2; TRBD1 matches at 7 bases. The CDR3 bases are TGTGCCAGCAGTTACCCAGGGGGGACGAACTATGGCTACACCTTC. Its translation: CASSYPGGTNYGYTF.